This passage covers 21 T cell receptor beta chains from one sample sequenced in a study of identical twins. TCRdb analysed the 5' RACE reads with MiXCR anew, one entry per CDR3 protein. The data contain roughly 200,000 distinct CDR3 sequences, less than 8% of them seen just once; the ten biggest clones take up 1.9%. The data were also submitted as part of a second study, on yellow fever vaccine responses in identical twins.

The sample taken for sequencing was memory (CD45RO+) T cells sorted from blood. The receptors come from a young woman in good health.

This clonotype has only a few counts. The chain uses TRBV28 and TRBJ2-7; 12 bases match TRBD2. V gave up 6 bases and J gave up 3 bases; unmatched junction bases: 6. Germline CDR1 MDHEN, CDR2 SYDVKM. The CDR3 spans 15 residues. The CDR3, as DNA: TGTGCCAGCAGCGCTAGCGGGAGGGCCATCTACGAGCAGTACTTC. Its translation: CASSASGRAIYEQYF.

This clonotype showed up many times. This sequence joins TRBV4-1 and TRBJ2-3; D not resolved. Germline values: CDR1 MGHRA, CDR2 YSYEKL. The CDR3 covers 14 residues. The ends were cut back, 6 bases at V and 3 bases at J, with 13 bases in the middle. The CDR3: CASSYPGRTDTQYF. The CDR3 DNA reads TGCGCCAGCAGTTATCCCGGACGGACAGATACGCAGTATTTT.

This clonotype was counted between two and nine times. The chain links TRBV6-2 or TRBV6-3 to TRBJ2-7, with 7 bases aligning to TRBD1. This CDR3 has 15 amino acids. Germline V gene data show CDR1 as MNHEY and CDR2 as SVGEGT. V trimming: 0 bases; J trimming: 6 bases; junction bases outside the gene matches: 8. The CDR3: CASSYSKTGFVEQYF. DNA of the CDR3: TGTGCCAGCAGTTACTCAAAGACAGGGTTTGTCGAGCAGTACTTC.

The chain couples TRBV6-2 or TRBV6-3 to TRBJ1-5, with a tentative D call TRBD1 (6 bases). The length of the CDR3 is 14 residues. The ends were cut back, 7 bases at V and 7 bases at J, with 17 bases in the middle. CDR1 is MNHEY, CDR2 SVGEGT, per germline. CDR3 DNA sequence: TGTGCCAGCAAAACAACAGGGATCCGCCAGCCCCAGCATTTT. It encodes CASKTTGIRQPQHF.

This clonotype was seen repeatedly, ten times or more. V gene TRBV29-1 combines with J gene TRBJ2-1; no definite D call. This CDR3 comprises 14 residues. Germline CDR1 and CDR2: SQVTM and ANQGSEA. V was trimmed by 4 bases and J by 0 bases, leaving 10 bases between them. The CDR3 coding sequence is TGCAGCGTTGTTCCAGTAGGCTCCTACAATGAGCAGTTCTTC. Translated, it gives CSVVPVGSYNEQFF.

This clonotype has a handful of counts. The gene calls are TRBV5-4 and TRBJ2-3; 8 bases fit TRBD1. After removal of 4 bases from V and 1 base from J, the junction contained 8 bases not matched to a gene. The CDR3 consists of 16 residues. CDR1 is SGHNT, CDR2 YYREEE, per germline (reference sequence). This CDR3 is CASSPGTGARTDTQYF. Here the CDR3 DNA reads TGTGCCAGCAGCCCCGGGACAGGAGCTCGCACAGATACGCAGTATTTT.

This clonotype has only a few counts. The rearrangement joins TRBV20-1 to TRBJ1-2; D uncertain. V gave up 3 bases and J gave up 0 bases, with 11 bases separating them. Germline V gives CDR1 DFQATT, CDR2 SNEGSKA (reference sequence). The CDR3 loop spans 14 amino acids. In DNA, the CDR3 is TGCAGTGCTAGGGTCAGCGTAACTAACTATGGCTACACCTTC. This gives the protein CSARVSVTNYGYTF.

This clonotype was observed at least ten times. The chain has TRBV12-3 or TRBV12-4 and TRBJ1-5; 7 nucleotides align to TRBD1. The V segment lost 0 bases and the J segment 8 bases; nucleotides outside the gene matches: 7. The CDR3 totals 15 residues. The CDR3 coding sequence is TGTGCCAGCAGTTTAGCGGGCAGGGGGGGGGAGCCCCAGCATTTT. As protein: CASSLAGRGGEPQHF.

The chain couples TRBV24-1 to TRBJ2-5, with D possibly being TRBD2 (5 bases). V lost 8 bases to trimming and J lost 5 bases, with 14 bases between them. The germline gives CDR1 KGHDR, CDR2 SFDVKD. This CDR3 is 13 amino acids long. CDR3: CATKKGALETQYF. CDR3 bases: TGTGCCACCAAAAAGGGAGCGTTGGAGACCCAGTACTTC.

The chain couples TRBV19 to TRBJ2-3; 7 positions match TRBD1. Germline assignment: CDR1 LNHDA and CDR2 SQIVND (reference sequence). With 6 bases clipped from V and 2 bases from J, the junction kept 5 bases outside the gene matches. This CDR3 comprises 14 residues. The CDR3 nucleotides are TGTGCCAGTAGAACGGGACAGAACACAGATACGCAGTATTTT. Amino acid sequence: CASRTGQNTDTQYF.

CDR3 DNA sequence: TGTGCCAGCAGTTACCTTCAGGGGGCCCAGCCCCAGCATTTT. Its protein product is CASSYLQGAQPQHF. V usage is TRBV6-2 or TRBV6-3 and J usage is TRBJ1-5; 8 positions match TRBD1. CDR1 MNHEY and CDR2 SVGEGT come from the germline V gene. CDR3 length: 14 residues. The junction had 4 bases not matched to a gene; V was cut back by 2 bases and J by 7 bases.

In its sample, this clonotype was seen a few times. The V and J genes are TRBV5-1 and TRBJ1-6; TRBD1 is a possible D gene (6 bases). Germline CDR1 is SGHRS and CDR2 is YFSETQ. Trimming pared 3 bases from V and 8 bases from J, leaving 12 bases between. The CDR3 sequence is 14 residues long. The chain's CDR3 is CASSSQGPHSPLHF. CDR3 sequence (DNA): TGCGCCAGCAGCTCACAGGGTCCCCATTCACCCCTCCACTTT.

The chain carries TRBV27 and TRBJ2-2; the match to TRBD2 covers 8 bases. Per germline, CDR1 MNHEY and CDR2 SMNVEV (reference sequence). V dropped 5 bases and J dropped 4; count of bases not matched to a gene: 6. This CDR3 comprises 15 residues. The CDR3 reads CASSGRGAGTGELFF. For the CDR3, the DNA is TGTGCCAGCAGTGGGCGGGGGGCCGGCACCGGGGAGCTGTTTTTT.

This clonotype was observed a few times. This rearrangement joins TRBV5-6 to TRBJ2-3; no definite D call. This CDR3 has 14 amino acids. Germline V lookup: CDR1 SGHDT, CDR2 YYEEEE. V lost 0 bases and J 4 bases, leaving 9 bases between the germline ends. The CDR3 is CASSLGLSPDTQYF. The CDR3 DNA follows: TGTGCCAGCAGCTTGGGGCTTTCCCCAGATACGCAGTATTTT.

The chain carries TRBV12-5 and TRBJ2-3; D ambiguous. Germline V gene sequence: CDR1 LGHNT, CDR2 FRNRAP. V lost 6 bases and J lost 5, with 6 bases in between. This CDR3 comprises 11 residues. CDR3 DNA sequence: TGTGCTAGTGGATTGAAAGATACGCAGTATTTT. Encoded protein: CASGLKDTQYF.

Ten or more counts support this clonotype. V is TRBV5-1 and J is TRBJ2-5, with TRBD1 identical over 7 bases. From germline, CDR1 is SGHRS and CDR2 YFSETQ. The CDR3 covers 16 residues. V dropped 0 bases and J dropped 2; count of bases not matched to a gene: 7. The DNA of the CDR3 is TGCGCCAGCAGCTTGGAAACCGGACAGGTGCAAGAGACCCAGTACTTC. This encodes CASSLETGQVQETQYF.

The chain links TRBV5-1 to TRBJ2-3; TRBD2 matches at 11 bases. With V trimmed by 0 bases and J by 0 bases, 9 bases remained unmatched. The CDR3 covers 19 residues. Germline V gene sequence: CDR1 SGHRS, CDR2 YFSETQ. The chain's CDR3 is CASSLVTSGRGGSTDTQYF. The CDR3 bases are TGCGCCAGCAGCTTGGTCACTAGCGGGAGAGGGGGCAGCACAGATACGCAGTATTTT.

Ten or more counts support this clonotype. This sequence joins TRBV10-3 and TRBJ2-5; D ambiguous. In germline, CDR1 is ENHRY, CDR2 SYGVKD. The CDR3 has 14 residues. Trimming shortened V by 5 bases and J by 5 bases, and 15 bases separated the two germline ends. CDR3 region: CAISRGGVGETQYF. The CDR3 nucleotides are TGTGCCATCAGTCGAGGTGGGGTAGGGGAGACCCAGTACTTC.

Only a few counts were recorded for this clonotype. The chain couples TRBV7-8 to TRBJ2-2; 10 nucleotides line up with TRBD1. V trimming: 6 bases; J trimming: 2 bases; junction bases outside the gene matches: 12. CDR3 length: 18 residues. CDR1 and CDR2 (germline): SGHVS, FQNEAQ. The CDR3 loop is CASSLTTRQGANTGELFF. In DNA form, the CDR3 reads TGTGCCAGCAGTCTCACGACGAGACAGGGGGCCAACACCGGGGAGCTGTTTTTT.

The chain uses TRBV27 and TRBJ2-5; the match to TRBD2 covers 9 bases. Germline lookup yields CDR1 MNHEY and CDR2 SMNVEV (reference sequence). Trimming at V came to 9 bases and at J to 3 bases, leaving 17 bases not matched to a gene. CDR3 length: 17 amino acids. Here the CDR3 DNA reads TGTGCCAGAGTATTAAATCTAGCGGGATGGGGGGAAGAGACCCAGTACTTC. Residues: CARVLNLAGWGEETQYF.

V usage is TRBV27 and J usage is TRBJ2-7, with a weak D call TRBD2 (6 bases). Trimming took off 7 bases at V and 2 bases at J, with 15 bases between the two ends. Per the germline V gene, CDR1 is MNHEY and CDR2 is SMNVEV (reference sequence). The CDR3 extends over 14 amino acids. As DNA, the CDR3 is TGTGCCAGCACCAGGGACTTCCAAGCCTACGAGCAGTACTTC. This gives the protein CASTRDFQAYEQYF.